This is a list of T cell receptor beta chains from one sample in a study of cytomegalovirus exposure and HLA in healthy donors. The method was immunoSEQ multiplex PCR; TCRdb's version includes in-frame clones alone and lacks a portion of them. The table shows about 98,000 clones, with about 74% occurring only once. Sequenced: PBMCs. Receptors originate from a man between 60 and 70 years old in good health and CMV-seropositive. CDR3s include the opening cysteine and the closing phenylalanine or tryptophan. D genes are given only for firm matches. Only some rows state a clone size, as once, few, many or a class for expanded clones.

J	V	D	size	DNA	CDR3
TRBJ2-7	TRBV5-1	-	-	TGCGCCAGTTGGAACGAGGGTCCGGGGTACGAGCAGTACTTC	CASWNEGPGYEQYF
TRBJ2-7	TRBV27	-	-	TGTGCCAGCAGGAGACAGGTTCACTACGAGCAGTACTTC	CASRRQVHYEQYF
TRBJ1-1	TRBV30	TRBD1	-	TGTGCCTGGAGTGTTTGGGGCAGGGGGGAAGACACTGAAGCTTTCTTT	CAWSVWGRGEDTEAFF
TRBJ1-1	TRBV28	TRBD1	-	TGTGCCAGCAGTGCGCGGGACAGGGGCATCCTTAACACTGAAGCTTTCTTT	CASSARDRGILNTEAFF
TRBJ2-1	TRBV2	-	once	TGTGCCAGCACAGGCCGTGAGCAGTTCTTC	CASTGREQFF
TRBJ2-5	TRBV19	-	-	TGTGCCAGTAGTTGGGACTCCCTCGTACCCCAGTACTTC	CASSWDSLVPQYF
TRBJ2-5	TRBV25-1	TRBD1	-	TGTGCCAGCGGCCGAGGACAGGGAAAAGAGACCCAGTACTTC	CASGRGQGKETQYF
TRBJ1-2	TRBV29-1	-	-	TGCAGCGTTGAGCGGGATGGCTACACCTTC	CSVERDGYTF
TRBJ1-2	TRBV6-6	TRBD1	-	TGTGCCAGCAGACCGCCGGGACAGATTAACTATGGCTACACCTTC	CASRPPGQINYGYTF
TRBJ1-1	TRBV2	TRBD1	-	TGTGCCAGCAGTTTGGACAGGGGCACTGAAGCTTTCTTT	CASSLDRGTEAFF
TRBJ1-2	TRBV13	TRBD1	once	TGTGCCAGCAGCATCGGGACAGGAAACTATGGCTACACCTTC	CASSIGTGNYGYTF
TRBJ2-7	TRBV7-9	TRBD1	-	TGTTCCAGCAGCCCCCCCGGACAGGGCTACGAGCAGTACTTC	CSSSPPGQGYEQYF
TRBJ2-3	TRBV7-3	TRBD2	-	TGTGCCAGCAGCTTAAGGGCTAGCGGGGGGTCAGATACGCAGTATTTT	CASSLRASGGSDTQYF
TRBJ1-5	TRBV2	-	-	TGTGCCAGCAGCGACAGACCATATAGCAATCAGCCCCAGCATTTT	CASSDRPYSNQPQHF
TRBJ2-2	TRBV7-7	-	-	TGTGCTAGCAGCTTCAATGGCGGGTCGTGGTACACCGGGGAGCTGTTTTTT	CASSFNGGSWYTGELFF
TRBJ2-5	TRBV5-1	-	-	TGCGCCAGCAGCTTGAACGGGTTCGGGGAGACCCAGTACTTC	CASSLNGFGETQYF
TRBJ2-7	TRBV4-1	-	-	TGCGCCAGCAGCCAGACCGACAGGCAGAACTACGAGCAGTACTTC	CASSQTDRQNYEQYF
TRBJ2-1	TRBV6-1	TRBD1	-	TGTGCCTCAGGCCGGGACAGGGCCTATGAGCAGTTCTTC	CASGRDRAYEQFF
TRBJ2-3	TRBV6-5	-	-	TGTGCCAGCAGTTACTCGACTTTAAGTACAGATACGCAGTATTTT	CASSYSTLSTDTQYF
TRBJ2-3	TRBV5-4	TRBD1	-	TGTGCCAGCAGTCACCGGGACAGGGTCGCAGATACGCAGTATTTT	CASSHRDRVADTQYF
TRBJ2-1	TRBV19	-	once	TGTGCCAGTAGTATTAGGATTGGGGCGTATGAGCAGTTCTTC	CASSIRIGAYEQFF
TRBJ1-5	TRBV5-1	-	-	TGCGCCAGCAGCACCATGGGCGGGAATCAGCCCCAGCATTTT	CASSTMGGNQPQHF
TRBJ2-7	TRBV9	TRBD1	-	TGTGCCAGCAGCGCCGGGACAGGGCAATACGAGCAGTACTTC	CASSAGTGQYEQYF
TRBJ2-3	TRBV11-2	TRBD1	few	TGTGCCAGCAGCGAACGTACAGGGGGCCGGACAGATACGCAGTATTTT	CASSERTGGRTDTQYF
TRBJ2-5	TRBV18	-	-	TGTGCCAGCTCACGGGGCAGTCAAGAGACCCAGTACTTC	CASSRGSQETQYF
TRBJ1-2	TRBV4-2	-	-	TGTGCCAGCAGCCAACCCTCTATGGGGACTCCAGACCCCAACTATGGCTACACCTTC	CASSQPSMGTPDPNYGYTF
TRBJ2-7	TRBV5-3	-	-	-	CARSFFYLYFGTGISEYF
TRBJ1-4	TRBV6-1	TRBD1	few	TGTGCCAGCAGTCAAGCCGCTACAGGGGGGCGGAATGAAAAACTGTTTTTT	CASSQAATGGRNEKLFF
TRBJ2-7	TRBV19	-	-	TGTGCCAGTAGTAACCCGGGTAGCTCCTACGAGCAGTACTTC	CASSNPGSSYEQYF
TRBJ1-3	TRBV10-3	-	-	TGTGCCATCAGTGCCCAACACAGCTTAAACTCTGGAAACACCATATATTTT	CAISAQHSLNSGNTIYF
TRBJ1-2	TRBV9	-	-	TGTGCCAGCAGCCCGCCGGGGGAAGGCTACACCTTC	CASSPPGEGYTF
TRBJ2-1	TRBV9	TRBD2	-	TGTGCCAGCAGCGCCGGACTAGCTAGTTACAATGAGCAGTTCTTC	CASSAGLASYNEQFF
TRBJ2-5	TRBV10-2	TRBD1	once	TGCGCCAGCAGTGATCGGACAGGCCAAGAGACCCAGTACTTC	CASSDRTGQETQYF
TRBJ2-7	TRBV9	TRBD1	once	TGTGCCAGCAGCACGGGACAGGCCGCCTACGAGCAGTACTTC	CASSTGQAAYEQYF
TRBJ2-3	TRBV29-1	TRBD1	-	TGCAGCGTTGAAGGTTACAGGGGGCTGACAGATACGCAGTATTTT	CSVEGYRGLTDTQYF
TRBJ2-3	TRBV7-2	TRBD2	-	TGTGCCAGGACCCCGGGACTAGGCTTACAGGATACGCAGTATTTT	CARTPGLGLQDTQYF
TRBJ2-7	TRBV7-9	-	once	TGTGCCAGCAGCTTCCAGGGTCTCCCCGAGCAGTACTTC	CASSFQGLPEQYF
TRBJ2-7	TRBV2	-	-	TGTGCCAGCCGACAGGCCGGGGAGCAGTACTTC	CASRQAGEQYF
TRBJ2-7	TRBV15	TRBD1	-	TGTGCCACCAGCAGAGAGGGGGGGACAGGGTGGTACGAGCAGTACTTC	CATSREGGTGWYEQYF
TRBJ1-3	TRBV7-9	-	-	TGTGCCAGCAGCTTAGCCTGGGAGTACTCTGGAAACACCATATATTTT	CASSLAWEYSGNTIYF
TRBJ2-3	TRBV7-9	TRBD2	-	TGTGCCAGCACCTCCGGGGGGGCAATAGATACGCAGTATTTT	CASTSGGAIDTQYF
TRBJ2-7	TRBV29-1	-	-	TGCAGCGTTGAATCATCGGTGAGCTACGAGCAGTACTTC	CSVESSVSYEQYF
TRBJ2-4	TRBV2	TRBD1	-	TGTGCCAGCAAGAAGGACAGGGTTTTAGCCAAAAACATTCAGTACTTC	CASKKDRVLAKNIQYF
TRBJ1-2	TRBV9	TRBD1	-	TGTGCCAGCAGCGTAGCAGGCGCAGGGGGCGTTGGCTACACCTTC	CASSVAGAGGVGYTF
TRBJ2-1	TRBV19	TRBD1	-	TGTGCCAGTAGTAAACCGGGACAGGGGATAAATGAGCAGTTCTTC	CASSKPGQGINEQFF
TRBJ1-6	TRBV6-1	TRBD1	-	TGTGCCAGCAGTTCCAGGGGGTTCTATAATTCACCCCTCCACTTT	CASSSRGFYNSPLHF
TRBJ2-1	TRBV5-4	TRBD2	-	TGTGCCAGCAGCTTTGGACTAGCGGGGGGGCGGGTTGAGCAGTTCTTC	CASSFGLAGGRVEQFF
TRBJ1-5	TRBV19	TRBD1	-	TGTGCCAGTAGTATAGTGGGGACAGGGGTTTATAGCAATCAGCCCCAGCATTTT	CASSIVGTGVYSNQPQHF
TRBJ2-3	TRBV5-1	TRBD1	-	TGCGCCAGCAGCTTGGAACAGGGGGGAACAGATACGCAGTATTTT	CASSLEQGGTDTQYF
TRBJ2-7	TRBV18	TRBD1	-	TGTGCCAGCTCTCGGGACAGCGGTAGCTCCTACGAGCAGTACTTC	CASSRDSGSSYEQYF
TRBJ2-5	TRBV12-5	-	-	TGTGCTAGTGGGGGAGGCAGGGAGGAGACCCAGTACTTC	CASGGGREETQYF
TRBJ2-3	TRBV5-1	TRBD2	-	TGCGCCAGCATCCCCCGGGGGGGCCTTGGCACAGATACGCAGTATTTT	CASIPRGGLGTDTQYF
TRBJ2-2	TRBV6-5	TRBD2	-	TGTGCCAGCAGCCGGGGGGGGCCCACCGGGGAGCTGTTTTTT	CASSRGGPTGELFF
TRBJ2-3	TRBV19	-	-	TGTGCCAGTAGTATCCTAAGGCAGGGTACGGTCGATACGCAGTATTTT	CASSILRQGTVDTQYF
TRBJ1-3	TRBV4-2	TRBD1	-	TGTGCCAGCAGCCAACCTCGGACAGGGGGTAACACCATATATTTT	CASSQPRTGGNTIYF
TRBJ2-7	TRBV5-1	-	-	TGCGCCAGCAGCACCCGGGATCATACATACGAGCAGTACTTC	CASSTRDHTYEQYF
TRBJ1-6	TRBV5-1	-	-	TGCGCCAGCAGCTTGGCTCAGGGGAATTCACCCCTCCACTTT	CASSLAQGNSPLHF